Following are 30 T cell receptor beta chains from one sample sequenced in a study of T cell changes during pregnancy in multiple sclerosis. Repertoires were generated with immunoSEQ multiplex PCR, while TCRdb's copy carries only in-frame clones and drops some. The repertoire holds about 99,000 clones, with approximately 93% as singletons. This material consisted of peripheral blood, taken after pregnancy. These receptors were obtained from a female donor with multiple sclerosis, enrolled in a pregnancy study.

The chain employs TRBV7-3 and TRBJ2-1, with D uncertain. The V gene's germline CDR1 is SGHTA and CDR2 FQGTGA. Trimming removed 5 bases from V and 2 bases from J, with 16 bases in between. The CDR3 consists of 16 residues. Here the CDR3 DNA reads TGTGCCAGCAGCCCAGGATCGATTAGGCCCTACAATGAGCAGTTCTTC. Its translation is CASSPGSIRPYNEQFF.

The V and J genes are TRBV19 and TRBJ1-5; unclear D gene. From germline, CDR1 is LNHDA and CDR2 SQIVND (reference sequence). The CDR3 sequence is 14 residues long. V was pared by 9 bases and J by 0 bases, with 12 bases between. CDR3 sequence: CASRLHYSNQPQHF. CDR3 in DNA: TGTGCCAGCCGATTACATTATAGCAATCAGCCCCAGCATTTT.

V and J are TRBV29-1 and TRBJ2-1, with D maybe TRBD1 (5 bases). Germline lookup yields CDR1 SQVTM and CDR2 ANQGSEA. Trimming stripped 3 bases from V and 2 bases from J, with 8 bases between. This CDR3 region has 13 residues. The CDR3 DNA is TGCAGCGTTGACCAGACAGCCTACAATGAGCAGTTCTTC. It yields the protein CSVDQTAYNEQFF.

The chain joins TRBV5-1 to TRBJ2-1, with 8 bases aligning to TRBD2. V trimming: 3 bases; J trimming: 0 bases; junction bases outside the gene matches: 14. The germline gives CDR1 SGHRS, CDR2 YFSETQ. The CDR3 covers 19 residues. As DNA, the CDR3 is TGCGCCAGCAGCTGGCCCACTAGCGGTATCACCCCCTCCTACAATGAGCAGTTCTTC. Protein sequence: CASSWPTSGITPSYNEQFF.

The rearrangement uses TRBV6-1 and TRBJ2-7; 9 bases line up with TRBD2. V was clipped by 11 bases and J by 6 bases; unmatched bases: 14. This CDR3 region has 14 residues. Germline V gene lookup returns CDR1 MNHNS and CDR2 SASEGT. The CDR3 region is CAGRLAADSVEQYF. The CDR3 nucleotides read TGTGCCGGGAGACTAGCGGCAGACTCCGTCGAGCAGTACTTC.

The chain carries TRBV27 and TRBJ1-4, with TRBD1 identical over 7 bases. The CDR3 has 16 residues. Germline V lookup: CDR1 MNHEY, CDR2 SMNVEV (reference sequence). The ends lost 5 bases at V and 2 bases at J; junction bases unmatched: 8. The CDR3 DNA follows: TGTGCCAGCAGTCCCGGGACAGAGTCTACTAATGAAAAACTGTTTTTT. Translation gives CASSPGTESTNEKLFF.

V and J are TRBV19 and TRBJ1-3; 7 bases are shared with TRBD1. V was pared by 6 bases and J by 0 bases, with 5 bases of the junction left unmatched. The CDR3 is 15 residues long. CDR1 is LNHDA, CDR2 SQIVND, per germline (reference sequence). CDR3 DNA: TGTGCCAGTAGCTTCGACAGGGTCTCTGGAAACACCATATATTTT. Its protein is CASSFDRVSGNTIYF.

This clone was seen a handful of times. The CDR3 loop reads CASSGDRGGLTDTQYF. For the CDR3, the DNA is TGCGCCAGCAGTGGGGATAGAGGAGGGCTCACAGATACGCAGTATTTT. The chain couples TRBV10-2 to TRBJ2-3, with a possible D match to TRBD2 (6 bases). Between the trimmed V and J ends, which lost 4 bases and 2 bases, there was a span of 16 bases. The V gene's germline CDR1 is WSHSY and CDR2 SAAADI. The CDR3 totals 16 residues.

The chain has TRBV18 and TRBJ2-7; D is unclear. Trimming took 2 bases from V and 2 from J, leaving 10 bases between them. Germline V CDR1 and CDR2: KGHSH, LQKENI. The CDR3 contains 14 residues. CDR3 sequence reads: CASSPGVQTYEQYF. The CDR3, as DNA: TGTGCCAGCTCACCAGGCGTACAGACCTACGAGCAGTACTTC.

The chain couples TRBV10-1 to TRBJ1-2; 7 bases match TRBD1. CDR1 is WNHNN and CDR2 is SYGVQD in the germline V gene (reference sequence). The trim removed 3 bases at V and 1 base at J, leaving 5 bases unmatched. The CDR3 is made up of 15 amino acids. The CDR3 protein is CASSEGTESNYGYTF. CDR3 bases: TGCGCCAGCAGTGAAGGGACAGAGAGTAACTATGGCTACACCTTC.

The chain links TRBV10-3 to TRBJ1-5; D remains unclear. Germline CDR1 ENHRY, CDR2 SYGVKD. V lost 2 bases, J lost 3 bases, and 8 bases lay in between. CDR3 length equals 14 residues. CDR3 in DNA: TGTGCCATCAGTGAGAGACATCTCAATCAGCCCCAGCATTTT. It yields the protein CAISERHLNQPQHF.

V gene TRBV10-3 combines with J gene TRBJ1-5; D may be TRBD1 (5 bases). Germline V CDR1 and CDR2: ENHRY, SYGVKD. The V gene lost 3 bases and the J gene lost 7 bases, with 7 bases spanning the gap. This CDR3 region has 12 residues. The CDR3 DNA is TGTGCCATCAGTGACGGGGGGCAGCCCCAGCATTTT. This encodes CAISDGGQPQHF.

In DNA form, the CDR3 reads TGCGCCAGCAGCCAAGGCGGACTAGCGGGAGTAACAGATACGCAGTATTTT. Amino acids: CASSQGGLAGVTDTQYF. J is TRBJ2-3 and V is TRBV4-1, with 13 bases identical to TRBD2. CDR3 length: 17 amino acids. CDR1 and CDR2 (germline): MGHRA, YSYEKL. J gave up 3 bases and V 1 base, and 4 bases lay outside the gene matches.

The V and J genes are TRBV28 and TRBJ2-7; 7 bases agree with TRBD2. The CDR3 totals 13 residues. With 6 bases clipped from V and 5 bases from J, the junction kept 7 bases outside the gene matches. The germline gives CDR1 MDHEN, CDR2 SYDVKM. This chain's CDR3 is CASSLGGDHEQYF. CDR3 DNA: TGTGCCAGCAGCCTGGGGGGGGACCACGAGCAGTACTTC.

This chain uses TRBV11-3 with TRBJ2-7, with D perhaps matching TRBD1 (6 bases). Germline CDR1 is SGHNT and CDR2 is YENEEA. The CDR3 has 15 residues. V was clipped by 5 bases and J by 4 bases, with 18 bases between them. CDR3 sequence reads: CASSLSSAGVYEQYF. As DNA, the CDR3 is TGTGCCAGCAGCCTCTCCTCGGCAGGGGTGTACGAGCAGTACTTC.

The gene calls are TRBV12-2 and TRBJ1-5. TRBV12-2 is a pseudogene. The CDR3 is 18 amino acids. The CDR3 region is CASRLKYLTGITDQPQHF. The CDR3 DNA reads TGTGCAAGTCGCCTAAAATATTTAACCGGGATAACGGATCAGCCCCAGCATTTT.

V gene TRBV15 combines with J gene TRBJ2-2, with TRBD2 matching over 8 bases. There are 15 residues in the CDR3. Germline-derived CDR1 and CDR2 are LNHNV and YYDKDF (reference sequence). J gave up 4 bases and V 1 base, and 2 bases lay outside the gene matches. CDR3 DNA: TGTGCCACCAGCAGAGTTCTAGCGGGCACCGGGGAGCTGTTTTTT. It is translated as CATSRVLAGTGELFF.

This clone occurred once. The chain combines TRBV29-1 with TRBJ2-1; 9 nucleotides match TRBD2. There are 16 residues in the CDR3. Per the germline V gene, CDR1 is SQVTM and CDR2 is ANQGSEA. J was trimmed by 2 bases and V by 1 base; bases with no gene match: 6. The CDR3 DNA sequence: TGCAGCGTTGAAGGGGCTAGCGGGATTACCTACAATGAGCAGTTCTTC. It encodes CSVEGASGITYNEQFF.

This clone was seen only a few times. The CDR3 region has the DNA TGCGCCAGCAGTGATACCGGGAAGAACACTGAAGCTTTCTTT. It encodes CASSDTGKNTEAFF. The V gene is TRBV10-2, the J gene TRBJ1-1; the D is unclear. In germline, CDR1 is WSHSY, CDR2 SAAADI. V lost 3 bases to trimming and J lost 1 base, with 9 bases between them. The length of the CDR3 is 14 residues.

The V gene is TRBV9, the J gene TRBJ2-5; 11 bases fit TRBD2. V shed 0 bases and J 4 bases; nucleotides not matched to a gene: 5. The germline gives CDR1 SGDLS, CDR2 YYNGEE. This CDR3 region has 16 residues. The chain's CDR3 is CASSVDLAGGGETQYF. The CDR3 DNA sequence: TGTGCCAGCAGCGTAGATCTAGCGGGAGGCGGAGAGACCCAGTACTTC.

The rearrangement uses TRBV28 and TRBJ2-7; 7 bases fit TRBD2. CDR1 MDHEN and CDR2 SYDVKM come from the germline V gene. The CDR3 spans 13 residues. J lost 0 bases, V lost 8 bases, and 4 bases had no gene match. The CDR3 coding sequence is TGTGCCAGCCTCGGGGGGAGCTCCTACGAGCAGTACTTC. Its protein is CASLGGSSYEQYF.

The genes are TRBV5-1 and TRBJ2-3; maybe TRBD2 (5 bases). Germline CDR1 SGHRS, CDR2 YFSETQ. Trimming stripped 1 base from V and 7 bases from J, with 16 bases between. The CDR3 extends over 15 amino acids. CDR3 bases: TGCGCCAGCAGCTTGACGGGGTTTACCCCCCATACGCAGTATTTT. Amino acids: CASSLTGFTPHTQYF. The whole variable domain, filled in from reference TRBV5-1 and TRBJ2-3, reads KAGVTQTPRYLIKTRGQQVTLSCSPISGHRSVSWYQQTPGQGLQFLFEYFSETQRNKGNFPGRFSGRQFSNSRSEMNVSTLELGDSALYLCASSLTGFTPHTQYFGPGTRLTVL.

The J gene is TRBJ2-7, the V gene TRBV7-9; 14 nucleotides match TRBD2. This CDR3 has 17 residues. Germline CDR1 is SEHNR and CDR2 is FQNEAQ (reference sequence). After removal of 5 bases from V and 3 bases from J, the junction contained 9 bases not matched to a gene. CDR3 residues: CASSHGTSGSALYEQYF. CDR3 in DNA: TGTGCCAGCAGCCACGGGACTAGCGGGAGTGCCCTCTACGAGCAGTACTTC.

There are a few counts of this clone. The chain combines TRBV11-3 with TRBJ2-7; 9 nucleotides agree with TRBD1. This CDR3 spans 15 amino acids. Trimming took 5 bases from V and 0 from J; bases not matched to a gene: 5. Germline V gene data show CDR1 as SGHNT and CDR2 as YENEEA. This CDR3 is CASSAWTGDSYEQYF. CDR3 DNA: TGTGCCAGCAGCGCCTGGACAGGGGACTCCTACGAGCAGTACTTC.

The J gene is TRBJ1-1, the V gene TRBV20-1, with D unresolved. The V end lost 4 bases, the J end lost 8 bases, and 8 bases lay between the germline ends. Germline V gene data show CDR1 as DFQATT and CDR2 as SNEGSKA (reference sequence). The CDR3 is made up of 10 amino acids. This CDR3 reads CSANIREAFF. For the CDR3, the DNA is TGCAGTGCTAATATTAGAGAAGCTTTCTTT.

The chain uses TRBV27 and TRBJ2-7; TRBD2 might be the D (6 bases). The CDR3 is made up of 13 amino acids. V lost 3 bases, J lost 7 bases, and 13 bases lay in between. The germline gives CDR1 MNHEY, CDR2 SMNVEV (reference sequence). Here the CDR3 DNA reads TGTGCCAGCAGTTTCTTATCTGGGGGGGAGCAGTACTTC. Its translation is CASSFLSGGEQYF.

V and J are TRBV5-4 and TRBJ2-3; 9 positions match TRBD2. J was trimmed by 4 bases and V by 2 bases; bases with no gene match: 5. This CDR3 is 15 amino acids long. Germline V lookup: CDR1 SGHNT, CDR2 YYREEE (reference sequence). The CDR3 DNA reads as TGTGCCAGCAGCTTAGGTAGCGGGAGTGCAGATACGCAGTATTTT. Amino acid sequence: CASSLGSGSADTQYF.

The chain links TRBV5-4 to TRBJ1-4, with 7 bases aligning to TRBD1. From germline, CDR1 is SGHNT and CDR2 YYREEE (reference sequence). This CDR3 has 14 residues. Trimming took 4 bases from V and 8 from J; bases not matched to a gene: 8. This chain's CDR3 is CASSPDRVGEKLFF. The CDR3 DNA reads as TGTGCCAGCAGCCCCGACAGGGTGGGGGAAAAACTGTTTTTT.

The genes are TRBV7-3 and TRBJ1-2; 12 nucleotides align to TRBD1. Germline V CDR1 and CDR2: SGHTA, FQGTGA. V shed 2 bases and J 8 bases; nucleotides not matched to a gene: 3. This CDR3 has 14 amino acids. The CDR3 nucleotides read TGTGCCAGCAGCTTAGGGACAGGGGGCGAGGGCTACACCTTC. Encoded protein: CASSLGTGGEGYTF.

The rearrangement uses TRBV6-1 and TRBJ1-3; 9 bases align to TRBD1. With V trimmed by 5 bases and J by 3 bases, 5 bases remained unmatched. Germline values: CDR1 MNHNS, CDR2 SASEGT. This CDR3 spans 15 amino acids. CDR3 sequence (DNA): TGTGCCAGCAGTCGACCGGGACAGGGTGGAAACACCATATATTTT. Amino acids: CASSRPGQGGNTIYF.